The clone carrying this T cell receptor beta chain was picked up a small number of times. Its antigen is unknown. No cell sorting was done before RNA was extracted from the tissue. More than 3 cm separated this lung sample from the edge of the tumor. Newly diagnosed lung cancer patients had thoracic surgery in China, August–late 2014, without prior chemotherapy. Trimming left V 0 bases short and J 1 base short, with 5 bases between. The CDR3 extends over 15 amino acids. Germline CDR1 is SGHRS and CDR2 is YFSETQ. This record belongs to a study of tumor and adjacent non-tumor tissue in lung cancer. About the study: Histology: under 15 adenocarcinoma, a couple of squamous cell carcinoma, 1 small cell lung cancer. Patients were aged 31 to 76, 10 men and about five women, stage I to III. Study-wide results and limits: TCR diversity was significantly greater in tumor than normal lung tissue.

TCRbeta libraries were built with three rounds of nested PCR, modified from ARM-PCR. One entry per CDR3 protein, called by TCRdb with MiXCR from the multiplex PCR reads. The table shows 60,000 or so distinct CDR3 sequences, with around two thirds occurring only once. The source of this sequence is a man in his 70s with non-small cell lung cancer. The sample consisted of distant non-tumor lung tissue. The V and J genes are TRBV5-1 and TRBJ2-6; D remains unclear. CDR3 residues: CASSLVGSGANVLTF. CDR3 coding DNA: TGCGCCAGCAGCTTGGTAGGGTCTGGGGCCAACGTCCTGACTTTC. Full variable domain (remainder filled in from reference TRBV5-1 and TRBJ2-6): KAGVTQTPRYLIKTRGQQVTLSCSPISGHRSVSWYQQTPGQGLQFLFEYFSETQRNKGNFPGRFSGRQFSNSRSEMNVSTLELGDSALYLCASSLVGSGANVLTFGAGSRLTVL.